These T cell receptor beta chains were read from a single sample in a study of regulatory T cells in long-lasting Graves disease. TCRdb re-derived calls from the multiplex PCR reads in MiXCR, one entry per CDR3 protein. The sample consists of about 530,000 distinct CDR3 sequences, roughly a sixth of them appearing once. Separately, the same data were catalogued under a study of T cells in Graves' hyperthyroidism and ophthalmopathy.

This specimen was peripheral blood mononuclear cells (PBMCs), taken at new diagnosis, from a patient treated with antithyroid drugs. These receptors originate from a woman aged 40 to 65 with Graves disease. Each CDR3 is given with its conserved first and last residue. Each record gives: D gene, V gene, J gene, clone size, CDR3 protein, CDR3 DNA. The D gene is left open where the match is weak. Size values are once, few and many counts, or a class for expanded clones, and some rows have none.

>-|TRBV3-1|TRBJ1-6|few
CASSQGFTAYNSPLHF
TGTGCCAGCAGCCAAGGATTTACAGCCTATAATTCACCCCTCCACTTT
>TRBD1|TRBV9|TRBJ1-6|-
CASSETGQGTQALHF
TGTGCCAGCAGCGAGACCGGACAGGGGACCCAAGCCCTCCACTTT
>-|TRBV2|TRBJ1-5|many
CASSVGGLSNQPQHF
TGTGCCAGCAGCGTAGGGGGGCTCAGCAATCAGCCCCAGCATTTT
>TRBD1|TRBV28|TRBJ1-6|many
CASSLQGVFSPLHF
TGTGCCAGCAGTTTGCAGGGGGTATTTTCACCCCTCCACTTT
>-|TRBV30|TRBJ1-5|-
CAWSVLQSNQPQHF
TGTGCCTGGAGTGTACTACAGAGCAATCAGCCCCAGCATTTT
>-|TRBV12-3/TRBV12-4|TRBJ2-2|-
CASSLRVDSANTGELFF
TGTGCCAGCAGCCTCAGGGTGGACTCGGCGAACACCGGGGAGCTGTTTTTT
>-|TRBV18|TRBJ1-1|-
CASSPEYKTTGAFF
TGTGCCAGCTCACCAGAATATAAAACGACGGGAGCTTTCTTT
>TRBD2|TRBV7-2|TRBJ2-7|-
CACSLGVSGGYEQYF
TGTGCCTGCAGCTTAGGGGTTAGCGGGGGGTACGAGCAGTACTTC
>TRBD2|TRBV4-1|TRBJ2-7|many
CASSQVRLAGTDEQYF
TGCGCCAGCAGCCAAGTCCGACTAGCGGGGACGGACGAGCAGTACTTC
>-|TRBV12-5|TRBJ2-7|many
CASGPAGTTYEQYF
TGTGCTAGTGGGCCCGCCGGGACAACCTACGAGCAGTACTTC
>-|TRBV6-5|TRBJ2-7|few
CASSYRLRQLYEQYF
TGTGCCAGCAGTTATAGGCTCCGACAACTCTACGAGCAGTACTTC
>-|TRBV7-9|TRBJ2-5|-
CACSSVTETQYF
TGTGCCTGCAGCTCGGTGACGGAGACCCAGTACTTC
>-|TRBV18|TRBJ1-3|-
CASSPAGTHSGNTIYF
TGTGCCAGCTCCCCGGCTGGAACCCACTCTGGAAACACCATATATTTT
>TRBD1|TRBV2|TRBJ1-2|many
CITGTGPYGYTF
TGTATTACCGGGACAGGCCCTTATGGCTACACCTTC
>TRBD1|TRBV5-1|TRBJ1-2|many
CASSYTGQDHGYTF
TGCGCCAGCAGCTACACTGGACAGGATCATGGCTACACCTTC
>TRBD2|TRBV10-2|TRBJ2-1|-
CASRLAGARVEQFF
TGCGCCAGCAGACTAGCGGGGGCGCGGGTTGAGCAGTTCTTC
>-|TRBV6-5|TRBJ1-2|many
CASSLDQGVGYTF
TGTGCCAGCAGTTTAGACCAGGGTGTCGGCTACACCTTC
>TRBD2|TRBV7-2|TRBJ2-7|many
CASSALAAYEQYF
TGTGCCAGCAGCGCACTAGCGGCCTACGAGCAGTACTTC
>-|TRBV4-1|TRBJ2-7|few
CASSQDSIRIPISYEQYF
TGCGCCAGCAGCCAAGATTCCATCAGAATTCCCATCTCCTACGAGCAGTACTTC
>-|TRBV7-8|TRBJ1-1|many
CASSQGHNTEAFF
TGTGCCAGCAGCCAAGGACACAACACTGAAGCTTTCTTT
>-|TRBV15|TRBJ2-3|few
CATSRDNRGGGTDTQYF
TGTGCCACCAGCAGAGATAATAGAGGCGGGGGCACAGATACGCAGTATTTT
>-|TRBV2|TRBJ1-1|-
CASSGVSGRGTEAFF
TGTGCCAGCAGTGGAGTATCAGGTAGGGGCACTGAAGCTTTCTTT
>TRBD1|TRBV20-1|TRBJ2-5|many
CSARPAGGSQETQYF
TGCAGTGCTAGGCCGGCAGGGGGATCCCAGGAGACCCAGTACTTC
>TRBD1|TRBV20-1|TRBJ1-2|-
CSAAGTGRVGYTF
TGCAGTGCAGCCGGGACAGGGAGGGTGGGCTACACCTTC
>-|TRBV28|TRBJ2-1|many
CASRLDSSYNEQFF
TGTGCCAGCAGGCTAGATAGCTCCTACAATGAGCAGTTCTTC
>-|TRBV6-5|TRBJ1-2|-
CASSYVGSHYGYTF
TGTGCCAGCAGTTACGTGGGGTCTCACTATGGCTACACCTTC
>TRBD1|TRBV19|TRBJ1-5|-
CASRTGGASNQPQHF
TGTGCCAGTAGGACAGGGGGCGCGAGCAATCAGCCCCAGCATTTT
>-|TRBV27|TRBJ1-5|few
CASSLSPGARPQHF
TGTGCCAGCAGTTTATCCCCGGGGGCACGGCCCCAGCATTTT
>-|TRBV15|TRBJ2-7|many
CATSSEFYEQYF
TGTGCCACCAGCAGCGAGTTTTACGAGCAGTACTTC
>TRBD1|TRBV5-1|TRBJ2-1|many
CASSLDRGSGNEQFF
TGCGCCAGCAGCTTGGACAGGGGTTCCGGCAATGAGCAGTTCTTC
>-|TRBV5-5|TRBJ2-1|many
CASSLGGHEQFF
TGTGCCAGCAGCCTCGGGGGGCATGAGCAGTTCTTC
>-|TRBV6-2/TRBV6-3|TRBJ1-5|few
CASSYAGSPINQPQHF
TGTGCCAGCAGTTATGCAGGGTCTCCCATCAATCAGCCCCAGCATTTT
>-|TRBV12-3/TRBV12-4|TRBJ1-1|many
CASSYRAVVVAEAFF
TGTGCCAGCAGTTATAGGGCGGTAGTAGTCGCTGAAGCTTTCTTT
>-|TRBV19|TRBJ2-1|-
CASSWGYEQFF
TGTGCCAGTAGTTGGGGCTACGAGCAGTTCTTC
>-|TRBV5-1|TRBJ1-6|-
CASSSRQVYGDSPLHF
TGCGCCAGCAGCTCCCGACAGGTTTATGGAGATTCACCCCTCCACTTT
>-|TRBV12-3/TRBV12-4|TRBJ1-4|many
CASSAPWGRVPNEKLFF
TGTGCCAGCAGTGCCCCTTGGGGACGGGTACCTAATGAAAAACTGTTTTTT
>-|TRBV12-5|TRBJ1-5|-
CASGLVATERHF
TGTGCTAGTGGTTTGGTAGCGACAGAGAGGCATTTT
>TRBD2|TRBV10-2|TRBJ2-7|-
CASRGRRGGDEQYF
TGCGCCAGCAGGGGCCGGCGGGGGGGTGACGAGCAGTACTTC
>TRBD2|TRBV14|TRBJ2-7|-
CASSPNRWEGSEQYF
TGTGCCAGCAGTCCTAACAGGTGGGAGGGGAGCGAGCAGTACTTC
>TRBD1|TRBV12-3/TRBV12-4|TRBJ2-1|many
CASSSGTGIQFF
TGTGCCAGCAGTTCCGGGACAGGGATACAGTTCTTC
>-|TRBV12-3/TRBV12-4|TRBJ1-1|few
CASSLGLRAFF
TGTGCCAGCAGTTTGGGTCTCCGGGCTTTCTTT
>-|TRBV15|TRBJ1-4|-
CATSRATVTNEKLFF
TGTGCCACCAGCAGAGCGACGGTAACTAATGAAAAACTGTTTTTT
>-|TRBV2|TRBJ1-1|many
CASTGGAASTEAFF
TGTGCCAGCACGGGGGGCGCGGCGAGCACTGAAGCTTTCTTT
>-|TRBV6-1|TRBJ2-7|few
CASTRLGGSYEQYF
TGTGCCAGCACCCGCTTGGGGGGTAGCTACGAGCAGTACTTC